This is a list of T cell receptor beta chains from one sample in a study of T cell changes during pregnancy in multiple sclerosis. Profiling relied on immunoSEQ multiplex PCR, and the TCRdb table lists in-frame clones only, not all of them. The sample consists of tens of thousands of clones, about 92% of them appearing once. The specimen was peripheral blood, collected in the third trimester of pregnancy. The receptors shown here come from a female donor in good health, enrolled as a control in a pregnancy study. The CDR3 runs from the conserved cysteine through the conserved F or W. D genes are given only for firm matches. Clone size is not always given. Where it is, it says once, few, many or a class for expanded clones.

cdr3_aa,cdr3_nt,clone_size,d_call,v_call,j_call
CASRRTGTGVSYEQYF,TGTGCCAGCAGGCGCACCGGGACAGGAGTATCCTACGAGCAGTACTTC,.,TRBD1,TRBV28,TRBJ2-7
CASSQLSNQPQHF,TGTGCCAGCAGCCAACTTAGCAATCAGCCCCAGCATTTT,.,.,TRBV16,TRBJ1-5
CASSPGTSGTGYNEQFF,TGTGCCAGCAGTCCGGGAACGTCCGGGACAGGGTACAATGAGCAGTTCTTC,.,TRBD1,TRBV28,TRBJ2-1
CASSLPGSSYNSPLHF,TGTGCCAGCAGCCTGCCGGGAAGCTCCTATAATTCACCCCTCCACTTT,.,.,TRBV2,TRBJ1-6
CASSFGTAFQETQYF,TGTGCCAGCAGTTTTGGGACAGCATTCCAAGAGACCCAGTACTTC,.,TRBD1,TRBV28,TRBJ2-5
CASSLRAGGPTYEQYF,TGCGCCAGCAGCTTACGAGCGGGAGGGCCGACCTACGAGCAGTACTTC,.,TRBD2,TRBV5-1,TRBJ2-7
CATSRGPLAGGYAETQYF,TGTGCCACCAGCAGAGGCCCACTAGCGGGGGGCTATGCCGAGACCCAGTACTTC,.,TRBD2,TRBV15,TRBJ2-5
CASSLPVSYNSPLHF,TGTGCCAGCAGTTTACCTGTTTCCTATAATTCACCCCTCCACTTT,.,.,TRBV28,TRBJ1-6
CASRLDRGNTEAFF,TGTGCCAGTCGTCTGGACAGGGGAAACACTGAAGCTTTCTTT,.,TRBD1,TRBV19,TRBJ1-1
CASSPRPGNQPQHF,TGTGCCAGCAGCCCTAGACCAGGCAATCAGCCCCAGCATTTT,once,.,TRBV7-6,TRBJ1-5
CASSSPGLAGIAGELFF,TGTGCCAGCAGCTCCCCCGGACTAGCGGGGATTGCCGGGGAGCTGTTTTTT,once,TRBD2,TRBV7-9,TRBJ2-2
CASTGLGPETQYF,TGTGCCAGCACCGGACTAGGGCCAGAGACCCAGTACTTC,.,TRBD2,TRBV2,TRBJ2-5
CASSQVSGRGYEQYF,TGTGCCAGCAGCCAAGTTAGCGGGAGGGGCTACGAGCAGTACTTC,once,TRBD2,TRBV14,TRBJ2-7
CASSLAQGTDTQYF,TGTGCCAGCAGCTTAGCCCAGGGAACAGATACGCAGTATTTT,.,.,TRBV11-3,TRBJ2-3
CASSQREGGSGNTIYF,TGTGCCAGCAGCCAGAGGGAAGGGGGCTCTGGAAACACCATATATTTT,.,.,TRBV7-6,TRBJ1-3
CASRTSGGGGQFF,TGTGCCAGCAGAACTAGCGGGGGGGGCGGGCAGTTCTTC,.,TRBD2,TRBV27,TRBJ2-1
CASSPLASSYEQYF,TGTGCCAGCAGCCCCCTGGCTAGCTCCTACGAGCAGTACTTC,.,.,TRBV7-8,TRBJ2-7